This entry concerns a single TCR beta chain. Its antigen is unknown. These data are taken from a study of CD8 T cell repertoires and HIV-1 epitope variants. Clones were read by immunoSEQ multiplex PCR, and TCRdb kept only the in-frame ones, dropping some. The table includes 4,000 to 6,000 clones, around three fifths detected once. CDR1 LGHNA and CDR2 YNFKEQ come from the germline V gene. This CDR3 region has 14 residues. V was cut by 6 bases and J by 2 bases, with 14 bases left in between. The receptor was derived from a male donor with HIV. The sequencing input was cultured CD8+ T cells derived from PBMCs. The J gene is TRBJ2-7, the V gene TRBV4-2; the D is unclear. The CDR3 DNA sequence: TGTGCCAGCAGTTCAGATGTCTCGGCCTACGAGCAGTACTTC. As protein: CASSSDVSAYEQYF.